Here is one TCR beta chain with its context. Its antigen is currently unknown. The CDR3 has 12 amino acids. Between the trimmed V and J ends, which lost 5 bases and 0 bases, there was a span of 5 bases. Germline V gene sequence: CDR1 SGHAT, CDR2 FQNNGV. The sample belongs to a study of a mutant IDH1 vaccine in newly diagnosed glioma. Study information: Vaccination was launched 4-6 weeks after radiotherapy alone, or with temozolomide cycles. Treated patients comprised about 62% males and around 40% females, mean age approximately 38 years.

TCRdb's copy holds only in-frame clones and misses some; the assay was immunoSEQ multiplex PCR. The sample has 77,000 or so clones, 85% seen once; the top ten hold roughly 0.78%. The time point is: week 23, last vaccination. Topical imiquimod accompanied each vaccine dose, which consisted of 300 ug of mutant IDH1 20-mer peptide. There were new WHO grade 3 or 4 astrocytomas in the donors, and these were IDH1-mutant and ATRX-lost. This receptor was taken from a woman in her 50s with glioma. This sequence joins TRBV11-2 and TRBJ2-7; D gene uncertain. The sequencing here drew on PBMCs, taken from a glioma patient whose treatment included an IDH1 peptide vaccine. CDR3 coding DNA: TGTGCCAGCAGCGGCCACTCCTACGAGCAGTACTTC. It is translated as CASSGHSYEQYF.